This T cell receptor (beta chain) derives from a study of CD8 T cells in Susac syndrome (dated by TCRdb to about 2019). Turning to the overall study: Of the Susac syndrome patients who were sequenced, more than five had clinically active disease and eight or nine were in clinical remission. Repertoire sequencing was used to test whether CD8+ T cell activation and differentiation in Susac syndrome was antigen driven. At blood withdrawal, Susac syndrome patients were therapy-naive, treated with corticosteroids (with IVIg additionally given to some), or treated with IVIg alone. The investigation overall reported the following: In patients with Susac syndrome, the CD4+ T cell repertoire showed no detectable clonal expansion. The TCR sequencing and HLA analysis was acknowledged to have included a relatively small number of individuals.

Peripheral blood CD8+ and CD4+ T cells from healthy donors, Susac syndrome patients and multiple sclerosis patients were profiled by high-throughput TCR beta sequencing. Susac syndrome patients met recently defined diagnostic criteria for definite or probable disease. Bulk CD8+ and CD4+ T cells were purified by magnetic negative isolation, whereas CD8+ TEMRA cells were enriched by FACS. Blood was collected in EDTA tubes and processed within 24 hours, with PBMCs isolated through density gradient centrifugation. PBMCs intended for TCR sequencing were cryopreserved in liquid nitrogen and thawed later in a water bath at 37 degrees C. The sorted or isolated CD4+, CD8+ and CD8+ TEMRA cells reached a purity of at least 90%. CDR3 length: 15 amino acids, cysteine to phenylalanine. The entry retains the CDR3 DNA only, 45 bases that are in frame from base 1. Via the germline V gene, CDR1 is SGHDN and CDR2 FVKESK. A distance of 14 bases separates the germline ends of V and J, which lose 1 base and 7 bases respectively.

RNA was extracted using the RNeasy kit, and roughly 0.5 to 1 microgram was reverse transcribed with random hexamers. The immunoSEQ multiplex PCR assay, which covers 54 Vbeta and 13 Jbeta segments, was used to amplify TCR beta CDR3 regions. Bias from PCR amplification was corrected by using a synthetic template baseline for primer optimization and for computational correction. Turning to the authors' computational methods: Reads were annotated to V, D and J genes according to IMGT and were analyzed with immunoSEQ Analyzer, with only productive sequences retained. To calculate clonality, Shannon entropy was normalized by log2 of the number of productive unique sequences and then subtracted from one. For each patient and control, public and private clones were evaluated within the 100 most prevalent clones. A clone was defined as Susac-specific if it was absent from the healthy and MS cohorts, from about a thousand published viral clones and from other ImmuneACCESS disease sequences. TCRdb passed the public sequencing reads through fastp at Q25 and MiXCR, retaining productive beta sequences. Entries that share a CDR3 protein sequence are merged under the most common genes and DNA. None of the V and J calls come from the authors' own analysis; TCRdb made them. The sample table contains 240,000 or so distinct CDR3 sequences; only one count was recorded for about 96% of them. About 0.094% of the sample comes from the top ten.

With respect to this clonotype: Its antigen has not been determined. The record has no base qualities; no much larger clone is one base away.

This sequence was found in a human donor with Susac syndrome. Recombination connected TRBV14 to TRBJ2-1; a tentative D call is TRBD1 (6 bases match). Source material: CD4+ T cells from PBMCs. In nucleotide form, the sequence is TGTGCCAGCAGCCAAGTACAGGGCCTATTAAATGAGCAGTTCTTC. Its coded protein is CASSQVQGLLNEQFF.